This T cell receptor (beta chain) is drawn from a study of regulatory T cells in long-lasting Graves disease. The CDR3 length is 15 residues. V was pared by 7 bases and J by 0 bases, with 12 bases between. In building TCR beta libraries, iRepertoire HTBI primers were used together with Arm-PCR of CDR3 regions. In the study's own analysis: The identification of 50 to 65 TRBV and roughly 15 TRBJ segments was made across samples. Via MiXCR, TCRdb re-called the multiplex PCR reads, giving one row per CDR3 protein. TCRdb's processing, not the authors' own work, is the source of the V and J calls. The data contain about 430,000 distinct CDR3 sequences, roughly a fifth of them singletons. This clonotype has ten or more counts. The time point here: persistent/refractory GD, antithyroid drugs over 5 years with positive TRAb. Extracted PBMC RNA gave rise to the TCR library.

This clonotype was obtained from a female donor with Graves disease. Sequenced here: peripheral blood mononuclear cells (PBMCs), sampled when the disease was refractory, from a patient treated with antithyroid drugs. This chain joins TRBV12-3 or TRBV12-4 and TRBJ2-2; D remains ambiguous. The CDR3, as DNA: TGTGCCAGCAATCTGGCACACGCGAACACCGGGGAGCTGTTTTTT. It specifies CASNLAHANTGELFF.